The 14 T cell receptor beta chains below all came from one sample that was sequenced in a study of Tregs in tolerant kidney transplant recipients. These receptors' antigens are unknown. The assay was immunoSEQ multiplex PCR, and TCRdb's table has in-frame clones only and misses some. Found here are 15,000 to 20,000 clones, less than 70% of them singletons; the top ten hold 3.4%. Source material: Tregs from blood cultured with allogeneic cells. Every receptor here comes from a human donor in good health.

The rearrangement uses TRBV6-1 and TRBJ1-1; no definite D call. Trimming took 7 bases from V and 3 from J, leaving 3 bases between them. Per germline, CDR1 MNHNS and CDR2 SASEGT. There are 10 residues in the CDR3. CDR3 sequence reads: CASKDTEAFF. CDR3 bases: TGTGCCAGCAAGGACACTGAAGCTTTCTTT.

This rearrangement joins TRBV5-1 to TRBJ2-2, with D hard to call. Germline V gene lookup returns CDR1 SGHRS and CDR2 YFSETQ. The CDR3 runs 13 residues. Trimming pared 4 bases from V and 4 bases from J, leaving 8 bases between. DNA of the CDR3: TGCGCCAGCAGCATGACTTTCACCGGGGAGCTGTTTTTT. It translates to CASSMTFTGELFF. Looking up the rest from reference TRBV5-1 and TRBJ2-2 gives the full variable domain: KAGVTQTPRYLIKTRGQQVTLSCSPISGHRSVSWYQQTPGQGLQFLFEYFSETQRNKGNFPGRFSGRQFSNSRSEMNVSTLELGDSALYLCASSMTFTGELFFGEGSRLTVL.

V and J are TRBV5-1 and TRBJ1-2, with a weak D call TRBD1 (5 bases). V gave up 5 bases and J gave up 4 bases, with 18 bases separating them. Looked up from germline, CDR1 is SGHRS and CDR2 is YFSETQ. There are 15 residues in the CDR3. The CDR3 is CASRGGTETFYGYTF. In nucleotides, the CDR3 is TGCGCCAGCAGGGGGGGGACGGAAACCTTCTATGGCTACACCTTC.

This rearrangement joins TRBV29-1 to TRBJ1-2, with D uncertain. This CDR3 region has 12 residues. Germline CDR1 reads SQVTM; CDR2 reads ANQGSEA. V was pared by 4 bases and J by 1 base, with 7 bases between. In DNA form, the CDR3 reads TGCAGCGTTGTACATCTTAACTATGGCTACACCTTC. Translating gives CSVVHLNYGYTF. Looking up the rest from reference TRBV29-1 and TRBJ1-2 gives the full variable domain: SAVISQKPSRDICQRGTSLTIQCQVDSQVTMMFWYRQQPGQSLTLIATANQGSEATYESGFVIDKFPISRPNLTFSTLTVSNMSPEDSSIYLCSVVHLNYGYTFGSGTRLTVV.

The chain links TRBV7-9 to TRBJ2-1; D is unresolved. Germline CDR1 reads SEHNR; CDR2 reads FQNEAQ (reference sequence). The CDR3 covers 12 residues. The germline V and J ends were trimmed by 3 bases and 7 bases, with 7 bases remaining between them. CDR3 in amino acids: CASSFVSNEQFF. The CDR3 region has the DNA TGTGCCAGCAGCTTTGTAAGTAATGAGCAGTTCTTC. The complete variable domain, with remaining parts taken from reference TRBV7-9 and TRBJ2-1, reads DTGVSQNPRHKITKRGQNVTFRCDPISEHNRLYWYRQTLGQGPEFLTYFQNEAQLEKSRLLSDRFSAERPKGSFSTLEIQRTEQGDSAMYLCASSFVSNEQFFGPGTRLTVL.

The chain couples TRBV5-1 to TRBJ2-3; TRBD1 agrees at 9 bases. The trim removed 8 bases at V and 1 base at J, leaving 5 bases unmatched. The CDR3 consists of 14 residues. The germline gives CDR1 SGHRS, CDR2 YFSETQ. In DNA form, the CDR3 reads TGCGCCAGTAACCGACAGGGGGGCACAGATACGCAGTATTTT. Its protein product is CASNRQGGTDTQYF.

The J gene is TRBJ2-2, the V gene TRBV16; 8 positions match TRBD2. The CDR3 covers 16 residues. Germline lookup yields CDR1 KGHSY and CDR2 FQNENV. The V and J ends lost 8 bases and 6 bases, in that order; junction bases with no gene match: 14. CDR3 nucleotides: TGTGCCAGCGGACCCGTAGGACTAGCCCTTTCCGGGGAGCTGTTTTTT. This gives the protein CASGPVGLALSGELFF.

This clone was seen only a few times. The CDR3: CASSPFRGRGVGQFF. CDR3 DNA sequence: TGTGCCAGCAGTCCCTTTAGGGGGAGAGGGGTAGGGCAGTTCTTC. The chain links TRBV27 to TRBJ2-1; the D gene is possibly TRBD1 (6 bases). Germline V lookup: CDR1 MNHEY, CDR2 SMNVEV (reference sequence). This CDR3 contains 15 residues. V was clipped by 5 bases and J by 12 bases, with 23 bases between them.

CDR3 sequence: CASSPFPGYGYTF. CDR3 DNA: TGCGCCAGCTCCCCGTTTCCTGGATATGGCTACACCTTC. V usage is TRBV5-1 and J usage is TRBJ1-2, with D unclear. V was shortened by 7 bases and J by 5 bases, with 15 bases between the two germline ends. Germline assignment: CDR1 SGHRS and CDR2 YFSETQ. This CDR3 comprises 13 residues.

J is TRBJ2-7 and V is TRBV10-3; D remains unclear. This CDR3 comprises 15 residues. V was trimmed by 2 bases and J by 1 base, leaving 12 bases between them. Germline V gene sequence: CDR1 ENHRY, CDR2 SYGVKD. DNA for the CDR3: TGTGCCATCAGTGAGATCGCACTCCAATCCTACGAGCAGTACTTC. As protein: CAISEIALQSYEQYF.

This chain joins TRBV7-8 and TRBJ2-5, with 8 bases fitting TRBD2. Germline V gene data show CDR1 as SGHVS and CDR2 as FQNEAQ. The CDR3 is made up of 15 amino acids. With V trimmed by 6 bases and J by 5 bases, 11 bases remained unmatched. DNA for the CDR3: TGTGCCAGCAGAGGAGCGGGAGAGGTTAGGGAGACCCAGTACTTC. Translated: CASRGAGEVRETQYF.

This chain connects TRBV9 to TRBJ2-1; 7 bases align to TRBD1. Germline assignment: CDR1 SGDLS and CDR2 YYNGEE. The junction had 9 bases not matched to a gene; V was cut back by 4 bases and J by 2 bases. The CDR3 runs to 16 residues. CDR3 nucleotide sequence: TGTGCCAGCAGCCCCCGGAAGGGACAGCCCTACAATGAGCAGTTCTTC. Its translation is CASSPRKGQPYNEQFF.

V is TRBV5-1 and J is TRBJ2-1; the D is unclear. V lost 0 bases and J lost 1, with 14 bases in between. The CDR3 length is 17 residues. The germline V gene has CDR1 SGHRS and CDR2 YFSETQ. The CDR3 protein is CASSLAGEWSSYNEQFF. The CDR3 DNA reads TGCGCCAGCAGCTTGGCAGGAGAGTGGAGTTCCTACAATGAGCAGTTCTTC.

CDR3 loop: CASSSGGYLANTIYF. The CDR3 coding sequence is TGTGCCAGCAGTTCTGGAGGTTACTTGGCTAACACCATATATTTT. The chain couples TRBV6-1 to TRBJ1-3; D is unclear. This CDR3 spans 15 amino acids. Germline CDR1 MNHNS, CDR2 SASEGT. The V gene lost 5 bases and the J gene lost 7 bases, with 18 bases spanning the gap.